What follows are 7 T cell receptor beta chains derived from one specimen sequenced in a study of T cells in women clearing cervical HPV infection. Clones were read by immunoSEQ multiplex PCR, and TCRdb kept only the in-frame ones, dropping some. The sample data list 15,000 to 20,000 clones. Input material: blood buffy coat. Every receptor here comes from a woman between 18 and 75 years old with a cervical HPV16 infection that either progressed to CIN3+ or cleared (not recorded which).

Regarding this clone: One end of the junction varies from germline; a read error may be responsible. The CDR3 is cut off 3 residues early in the read; its end comes from the germline J gene. Other DNA variants within this sample encode the same CDR3. This chain joins TRBV19 and TRBJ1-3, with 7 bases lining up with TRBD1. CDR1 and CDR2 from the germline V gene are LNHDA and SQIVND (reference sequence). The CDR3 runs 16 residues. The covered CDR3 bases are TGTGCCAGTAGTATCCAGAAAGGGGGCTCTGGAAACACG. Its protein is CASSIQKGGSGNT. The full CDR3 reads CASSIQKGGSGNTIYF.

Regarding this clone: Read coverage stops 3 residues before the CDR3 terminus; the germline J gene supplies the remainder. The gene calls are TRBV2 and TRBJ2-5; the match to TRBD2 covers 7 bases. Germline V gene lookup returns CDR1 SNHLY and CDR2 FYNNEI. CDR3 length: 12 residues. V dropped 7 bases and J dropped 7; count of bases not matched to a gene: 6. CDR3 bases read: TGTGCCAGCACCCGGGGGGAGGCGACC. This codes for CASTRGEAT. The entire CDR3 protein reads CASTRGEATQYF.

A note on this clone: The missing CDR3 end, 3 residues past where the read stops, is filled in from the germline J gene. The chain combines TRBV19 with TRBJ1-5; the D gene is possibly TRBD1 (5 bases). Trimming took off 5 bases at V and 3 bases at J, with 20 bases between the two ends. In germline, CDR1 is LNHDA, CDR2 SQIVND (reference sequence). The CDR3 is 17 amino acids. The DNA read from the CDR3 is TGTGCCAGTAGTCACGTCGGACGGGGGGATTTCAATCAGCCC. Protein: CASSHVGRGDFNQP. The whole CDR3 protein reads CASSHVGRGDFNQPQHF. Complete variable domain (other parts from reference TRBV19 and TRBJ1-5): DGGITQSPKYLFRKEGQNVTLSCEQNLNHDAMYWYRQDPGQGLRLIYYSQIVNDFQKGDIAEGYSVSREKKESFPLTVTSAQKNPTAFYLCASSHVGRGDFNQPQHFGDGTRLSIL.

Of note for this clone: The read falls 3 residues short of the CDR3 end, and the missing part is taken from the germline J gene. The chain recombines TRBV30 with TRBJ2-1; TRBD2 matches 11 bases. This CDR3 has 21 amino acids. Looked up from germline, CDR1 is GTSNPN and CDR2 is SVGIG (reference sequence). V shed 0 bases, J shed 0 bases, and the junction held 16 bases outside the gene matches. The CDR3 reads CAWSVTRGGTSGLSSYNEQFF. The sequenced part of the CDR3 DNA is TGTGCCTGGAGTGTAACTCGGGGAGGGACTAGCGGCTTAAGCTCCTACAATGAG.

On this clone itself: The DNA ends 3 residues before the CDR3 does, and the rest of the CDR3 is filled in from the germline J gene. The chain carries TRBV18 and TRBJ2-3; possible D gene TRBD1, 6 bases. Germline lookup yields CDR1 KGHSH and CDR2 LQKENI. The CDR3 totals 14 residues. CDR3 protein: CASSSSQGPETQYF. Partial CDR3 DNA: TGTGCCAGCTCCTCTTCACAGGGTCCGGAGACG.

Comments on this clone: The CDR3 end lies 3 residues beyond the end of the read and is filled in from the germline J gene. This CDR3 is also generated by other DNA sequences in the sample. The chain links TRBV18 to TRBJ1-1; 7 nucleotides agree with TRBD1. The CDR3 length is 13 residues. Germline-derived CDR1 and CDR2 are KGHSH and LQKENI. CDR3 protein: CASSPGQQETAFF. The sequenced CDR3 bases are TGTGCCAGCTCACCGGGACAGCAAGAGACC.

On this clone itself: The CDR3 end falls 3 residues outside the read, so it is completed with the germline J gene. The V call is TRBV4-1, the J call TRBJ2-7; D may be TRBD2 (5 bases). Trimming removed 0 bases at V and 6 bases at J, with 9 bases between. Germline values: CDR1 MGHRA, CDR2 YSYEKL. The CDR3 is made up of 13 amino acids. The CDR3 loop reads CASSQDLGLEQYF. CDR3 DNA (partial): TGCGCCAGCAGCCAAGATTTAGGACTCGAG.